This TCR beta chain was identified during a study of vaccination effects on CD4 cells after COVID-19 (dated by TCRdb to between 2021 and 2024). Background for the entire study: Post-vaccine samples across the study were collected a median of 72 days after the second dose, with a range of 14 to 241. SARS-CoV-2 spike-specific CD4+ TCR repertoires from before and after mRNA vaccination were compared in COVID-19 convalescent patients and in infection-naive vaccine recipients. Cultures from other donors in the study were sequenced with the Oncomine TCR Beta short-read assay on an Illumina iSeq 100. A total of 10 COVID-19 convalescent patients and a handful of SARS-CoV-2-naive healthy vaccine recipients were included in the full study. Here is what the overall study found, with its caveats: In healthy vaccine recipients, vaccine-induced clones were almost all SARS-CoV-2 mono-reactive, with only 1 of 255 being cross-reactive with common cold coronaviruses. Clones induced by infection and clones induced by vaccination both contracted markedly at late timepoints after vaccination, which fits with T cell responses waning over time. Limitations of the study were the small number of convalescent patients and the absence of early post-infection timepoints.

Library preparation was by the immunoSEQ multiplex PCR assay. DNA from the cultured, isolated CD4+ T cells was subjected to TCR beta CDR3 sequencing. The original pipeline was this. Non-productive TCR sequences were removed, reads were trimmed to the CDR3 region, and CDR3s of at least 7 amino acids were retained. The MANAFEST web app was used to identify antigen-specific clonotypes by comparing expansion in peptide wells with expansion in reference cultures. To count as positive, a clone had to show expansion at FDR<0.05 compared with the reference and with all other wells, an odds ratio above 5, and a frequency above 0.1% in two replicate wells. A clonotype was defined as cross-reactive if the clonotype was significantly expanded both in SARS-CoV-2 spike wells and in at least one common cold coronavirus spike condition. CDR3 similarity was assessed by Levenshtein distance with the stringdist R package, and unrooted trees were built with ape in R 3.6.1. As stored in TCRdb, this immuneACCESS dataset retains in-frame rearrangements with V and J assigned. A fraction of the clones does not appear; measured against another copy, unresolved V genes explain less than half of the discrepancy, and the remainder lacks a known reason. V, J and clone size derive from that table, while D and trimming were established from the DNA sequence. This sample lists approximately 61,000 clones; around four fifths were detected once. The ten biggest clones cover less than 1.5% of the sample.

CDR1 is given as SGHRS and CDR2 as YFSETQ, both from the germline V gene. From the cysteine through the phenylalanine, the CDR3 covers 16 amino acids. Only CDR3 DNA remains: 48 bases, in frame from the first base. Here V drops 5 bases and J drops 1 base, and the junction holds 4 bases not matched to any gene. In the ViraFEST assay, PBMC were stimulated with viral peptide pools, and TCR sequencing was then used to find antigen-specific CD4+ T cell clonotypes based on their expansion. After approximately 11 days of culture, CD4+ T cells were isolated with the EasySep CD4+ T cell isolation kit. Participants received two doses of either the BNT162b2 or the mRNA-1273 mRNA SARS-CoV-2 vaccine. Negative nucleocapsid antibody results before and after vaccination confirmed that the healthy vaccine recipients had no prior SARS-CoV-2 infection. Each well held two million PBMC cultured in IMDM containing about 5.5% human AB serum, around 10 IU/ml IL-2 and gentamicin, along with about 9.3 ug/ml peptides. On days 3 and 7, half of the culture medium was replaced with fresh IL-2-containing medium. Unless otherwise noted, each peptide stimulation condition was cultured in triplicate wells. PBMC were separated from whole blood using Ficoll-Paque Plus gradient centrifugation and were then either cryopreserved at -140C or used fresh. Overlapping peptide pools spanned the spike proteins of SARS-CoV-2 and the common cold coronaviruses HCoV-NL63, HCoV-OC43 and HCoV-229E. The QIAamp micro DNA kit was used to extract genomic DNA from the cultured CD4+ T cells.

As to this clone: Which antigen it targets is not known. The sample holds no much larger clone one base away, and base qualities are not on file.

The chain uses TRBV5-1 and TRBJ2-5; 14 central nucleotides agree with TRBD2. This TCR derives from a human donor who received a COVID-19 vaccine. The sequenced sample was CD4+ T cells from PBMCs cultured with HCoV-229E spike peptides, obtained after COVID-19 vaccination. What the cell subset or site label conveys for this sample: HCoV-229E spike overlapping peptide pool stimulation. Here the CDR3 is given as CASSGTSGGFQETQYF. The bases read TGCGCCAGCAGTGGGACTAGCGGGGGTTTCCAAGAGACCCAGTACTTC.